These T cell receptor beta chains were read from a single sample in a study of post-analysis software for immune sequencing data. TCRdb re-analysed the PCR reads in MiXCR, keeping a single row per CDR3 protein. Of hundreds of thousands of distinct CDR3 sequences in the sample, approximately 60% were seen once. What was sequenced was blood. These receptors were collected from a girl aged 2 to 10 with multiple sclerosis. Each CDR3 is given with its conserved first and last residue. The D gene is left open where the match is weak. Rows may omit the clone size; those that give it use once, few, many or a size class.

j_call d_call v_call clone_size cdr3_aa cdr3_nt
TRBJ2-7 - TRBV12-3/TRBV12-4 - CASSPIYGNDDEQYF TGTGCCAGCAGCCCTATTTACGGGAATGACGACGAGCAGTACTTC
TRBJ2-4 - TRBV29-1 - CSVEVGDLNIQYF TGCAGCGTTGAGGTCGGGGATTTAAACATTCAGTACTTC
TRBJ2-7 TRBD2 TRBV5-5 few CASSFGTSGGYEQYF TGTGCCAGCAGCTTTGGGACTAGCGGGGGTTACGAGCAGTACTTC
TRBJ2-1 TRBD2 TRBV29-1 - CSVGLAGAEQFF TGCAGCGTTGGGCTAGCGGGGGCTGAGCAGTTCTTC
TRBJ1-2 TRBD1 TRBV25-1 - CASSPLDRGISGYTF TGTGCCAGCAGTCCCCTGGACAGGGGGATAAGTGGCTACACCTTC
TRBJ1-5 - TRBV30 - CAWSDRVGQPQHF TGTGCCTGGAGTGACAGGGTCGGTCAGCCCCAGCATTTT
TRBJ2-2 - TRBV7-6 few CASSLDRGELFF TGTGCCAGCAGCCTAGACCGCGGGGAGCTGTTTTTT
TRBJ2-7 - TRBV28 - CASSSGRRPYEQYF TGTGCCAGCAGTTCGGGCCGGCGACCCTACGAGCAGTACTTC
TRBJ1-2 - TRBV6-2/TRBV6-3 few CASRRTAVNYGYTF TGTGCCAGCAGACGGACAGCGGTTAACTATGGCTACACCTTC
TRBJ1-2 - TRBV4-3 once CASSQVGGGGTSGHTF TGCGCCAGCAGCCAAGTCGGTGGGGGGGGTACTAGTGGCCACACCTTC
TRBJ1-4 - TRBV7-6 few CASSRYRGDRKLFF TGTGCCAGCAGCCGGTATCGGGGGGATCGAAAACTGTTTTTT
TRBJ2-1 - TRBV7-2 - CASSLEAGGGLPYNEQFF TGTGCCAGCAGCTTAGAGGCCGGCGGGGGCTTACCCTACAATGAGCAGTTCTTC
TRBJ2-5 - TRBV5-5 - CASTSLGRHQETQYF TGTGCCAGCACTTCCCTTGGTAGACACCAAGAGACCCAGTACTTC
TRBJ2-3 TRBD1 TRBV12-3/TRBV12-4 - CASRRTGQGLDTQYF TGTGCCAGCAGGCGGACAGGGCAGGGTCTAGATACGCAGTATTTT
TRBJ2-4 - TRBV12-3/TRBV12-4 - CASSFEGGAKNIQYF TGTGCCAGCAGTTTCGAAGGGGGAGCCAAAAACATTCAGTACTTC
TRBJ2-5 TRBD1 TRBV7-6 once CASSFLRRQGLSPRETQYF TGTGCCAGCAGCTTCCTCCGTCGACAGGGTCTATCGCCCCGAGAGACCCAGTACTTC
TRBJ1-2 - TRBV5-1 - CASSLESDGYTF TGCGCCAGCAGCTTGGAGAGCGATGGCTACACCTTC
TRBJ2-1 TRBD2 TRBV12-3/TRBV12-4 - CASTPGGTTLYDEQFF TGTGCCAGCACCCCGGGGGGGACTACACTTTACGATGAGCAGTTCTTC
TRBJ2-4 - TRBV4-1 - CASSQREVENIQYF TGCGCCAGCAGCCAAAGGGAGGTGGAAAACATTCAGTACTTC
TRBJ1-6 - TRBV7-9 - CADSRGADSPLHF TGTGCCGACTCAAGGGGGGCAGACTCACCCCTCCACTTT
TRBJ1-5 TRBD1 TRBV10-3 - CATRSDRGPNQPQHF TGTGCCACCCGGAGTGACAGGGGCCCGAATCAGCCCCAGCATTTT
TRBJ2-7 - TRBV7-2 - CASSLALSYEQYF TGTGCCAGCAGCTTAGCGCTATCCTACGAGCAGTACTTC
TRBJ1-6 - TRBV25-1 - CASSPRAEGGSPLHF TGTGCCAGCAGTCCACGGGCCGAGGGCGGCTCACCCCTCCACTTT
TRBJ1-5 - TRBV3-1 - CASSQVPEGPQHF TGTGCCAGCAGCCAAGTGCCGGAGGGGCCCCAGCATTTT
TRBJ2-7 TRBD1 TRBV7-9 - CASSDTGQGSSYEQYF TGTGCCAGCAGTGATACCGGACAGGGAAGCTCCTACGAGCAGTACTTC
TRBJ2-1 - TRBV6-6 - CASREAGGNNEQFF TGTGCCAGCAGGGAGGCAGGGGGGAACAATGAGCAGTTCTTC
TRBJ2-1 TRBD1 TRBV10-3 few CAISESTGTGFNNEQFF TGTGCCATCAGTGAGTCGACCGGGACAGGGTTCAACAATGAGCAGTTCTTC
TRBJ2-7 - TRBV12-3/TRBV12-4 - CASSRRAPNPIEQYF TGTGCCAGCAGCCGTCGGGCCCCCAACCCTATCGAGCAGTACTTC
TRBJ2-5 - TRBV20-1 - CSARRVGTHNEQYF TGCAGTGCTAGGAGGGTGGGGACTCACAATGAGCAGTACTTC
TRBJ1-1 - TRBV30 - CAWRRQGNTEAFF TGTGCCTGGAGGCGCCAGGGAAACACTGAAGCTTTCTTT
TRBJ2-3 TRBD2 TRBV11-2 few CASSLLRDYTDTQYF TGTGCCAGCAGCTTACTCCGGGACTACACAGATACGCAGTATTTT
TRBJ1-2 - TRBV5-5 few CASSLLGASDGYTF TGTGCCAGCAGCTTACTAGGGGCTTCAGATGGCTACACCTTC
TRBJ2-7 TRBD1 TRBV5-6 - CASSLGQGLRYEQYF TGTGCCAGCAGCTTGGGACAGGGATTACGCTACGAGCAGTACTTC
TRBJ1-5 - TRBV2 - CASSERFGGNQPQHF TGTGCCAGCAGTGAACGGTTCGGGGGCAATCAGCCCCAGCATTTT
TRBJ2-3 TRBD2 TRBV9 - CASSASGNGGSDTQYF TGTGCCAGCAGCGCGAGCGGGAATGGCGGATCAGATACGCAGTATTTT
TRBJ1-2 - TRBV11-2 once CASSLMGGRIRGYTF TGTGCCAGCAGCTTAATGGGTGGCAGGATCCGTGGCTACACCTTC
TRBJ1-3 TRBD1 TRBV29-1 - CSVEDLAGGGNTIYF TGCAGCGTTGAAGATCTGGCAGGGGGAGGAAACACCATATATTTT
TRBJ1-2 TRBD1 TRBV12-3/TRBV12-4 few CASSLTGQSGYTF TGTGCCAGCAGTCTGACAGGGCAGAGTGGCTACACCTTC
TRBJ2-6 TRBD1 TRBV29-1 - CSVVLRGDRGPGANVLTF TGCAGCGTTGTTTTGCGGGGGGACAGGGGCCCTGGGGCCAACGTCCTGACTTTC
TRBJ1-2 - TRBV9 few CASSTLQGVYGYTF TGTGCCAGCAGCACCCTGCAGGGAGTCTATGGCTACACCTTC
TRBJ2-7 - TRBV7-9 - CASSPPVLSYEQYF TGTGCCAGCAGCCCACCGGTACTCTCCTACGAGCAGTACTTC
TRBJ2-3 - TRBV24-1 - CATSASGRADTQYF TGTGCCACCAGTGCCTCGGGGCGTGCAGATACGCAGTATTTT
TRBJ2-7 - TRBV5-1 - CASSPRPDLTYEQYF TGCGCCAGCAGCCCCCGCCCGGACCTAACCTACGAGCAGTACTTC